This T cell receptor (beta chain) was sequenced for a study of breast tumors, draining lymph nodes, adjacent tissues. General study points: Tumor and nontumor repertoires were significantly more similar in luminal-like than in basal-like breast cancer.

The CDR3 loop spans 16 amino acids. From germline, CDR1 is DFQATT and CDR2 SNEGSKA (reference sequence). Trimming removed 0 bases from V and 8 bases from J; junction bases left unmatched: 10. TCRdb fed the multiplex PCR reads into MiXCR, producing one record per CDR3 protein. The table lists some 100,000 distinct CDR3 sequences, approximately 22% of them singletons. In its sample, this clonotype was seen once. The antigen remains undetermined. Axillary draining lymph nodes of breast cancer patients supplied the node samples. V usage is TRBV20-1 and J usage is TRBJ1-6; 7 bases fit TRBD1. The sequencing sample was made of axillary lymph node tissue. The origin of this receptor is a female donor with breast cancer. Some clones in this sample may be carry-over from other donors' samples. CDR3 protein: CSARDRGGQTYSPLHF. CDR3 DNA sequence: TGCAGTGCTAGAGATCGAGGGGGACAGACTTATTCACCCCTCCACTTT.